The 24 T cell receptor beta chains in this list originate from one sample, sequenced in a study of blood T cell repertoires in COVID-19. Assay: immunoSEQ multiplex PCR; the TCRdb copy retains only in-frame clones and omits some. The sample lists 180,000 or so clones, roughly 82% occurring once. Sequenced input: PBMCs or T cells enriched from blood (not recorded which). The receptors here all came from a man aged 50-59 years who had recovered from COVID-19.

This clone was observed once. The chain recombines TRBV19 with TRBJ1-6; no firm D call. The CDR3 sequence is 15 residues long. Germline assignment: CDR1 LNHDA and CDR2 SQIVND (reference sequence). Between the trimmed V and J ends, which lost 5 bases and 6 bases, there was a span of 14 bases. The DNA of the CDR3 is TGTGCCAGTAGTGCTTCGGGGTACCCTAATTCACCCCTCCACTTT. It translates to CASSASGYPNSPLHF.

The chain is built from TRBV9 and TRBJ2-7; 7 bases match TRBD2. The CDR3 sequence is 14 residues long. CDR1 SGDLS and CDR2 YYNGEE come from the germline V gene. The trim removed 3 bases at V and 4 bases at J, leaving 7 bases unmatched. This chain's CDR3 is CASSGEGLGYEQYF. In nucleotides, the CDR3 is TGTGCCAGCAGCGGGGAGGGGTTAGGGTACGAGCAGTACTTC.

The V and J genes are TRBV6-5 and TRBJ1-1, with D possibly being TRBD1 (6 bases). Per germline, CDR1 MNHEY and CDR2 SVGAGI. The CDR3 loop spans 15 amino acids. Between the trimmed V and J ends, which lost 2 bases and 6 bases, there was a span of 16 bases. In DNA form, the CDR3 reads TGTGCCAGCAGTTACCTCGGGGGGCGTTACGCTGAAGCTTTCTTT. It specifies CASSYLGGRYAEAFF.

V gene TRBV7-9 combines with J gene TRBJ2-1, with TRBD2 matching 12 bases. Germline CDR1 SEHNR, CDR2 FQNEAQ (reference sequence). V lost 5 bases, J lost 7 bases, and 3 bases stayed unmatched. This CDR3 is 14 amino acids long. The CDR3 sequence: CASSLGLAGNEQFF. For the CDR3, the DNA is TGTGCCAGCAGCCTAGGACTAGCGGGGAATGAGCAGTTCTTC.

This chain links TRBV18 with TRBJ1-4, with D perhaps TRBD1 (6 bases). This CDR3 comprises 15 residues. Germline CDR1 and CDR2: KGHSH and LQKENI. V was pared by 3 bases and J by 2 bases, with 10 bases between. CDR3 region: CASSPSQGTNEKLFF. CDR3 coding DNA: TGTGCCAGCTCACCCTCACAGGGCACTAATGAAAAACTGTTTTTT.

J is TRBJ2-7 and V is TRBV19; 10 bases are a match to TRBD1. Per the germline V gene, CDR1 is LNHDA and CDR2 is SQIVND (reference sequence). The V and J ends lost 5 bases and 2 bases, in that order; junction bases with no gene match: 3. The CDR3 consists of 14 residues. CDR3 residues: CASSPGTGAYEQYF. CDR3 in DNA: TGTGCCAGTAGTCCGGGGACAGGGGCCTACGAGCAGTACTTC.

J is TRBJ1-6 and V is TRBV9; D is perhaps TRBD1 (6 bases). This CDR3 is built from 15 residues. Germline lookup yields CDR1 SGDLS and CDR2 YYNGEE. Trimming shortened V by 0 bases and J by 8 bases, and 12 bases separated the two germline ends. The CDR3 spells CASSVAVGGDSPLHF. In DNA form, the CDR3 reads TGTGCCAGCAGCGTAGCCGTAGGGGGAGATTCACCCCTCCACTTT.

The J gene is TRBJ1-6, the V gene TRBV5-1; 10 bases map to TRBD1. Germline V lookup: CDR1 SGHRS, CDR2 YFSETQ. V lost 4 bases and J lost 9; bases outside the gene matches: 7. CDR3 length: 15 amino acids. The DNA of the CDR3 is TGCGCCAGCAGCGTGGGACAGGGGACGTTTTCACCCCTCCACTTT. It yields the protein CASSVGQGTFSPLHF.

This clone was seen once. CDR3 region: CATSEPGEPQHF. The CDR3 nucleotides read TGTGCCACCAGTGAACCCGGTGAGCCCCAGCATTTT. The gene calls are TRBV24-1 and TRBJ1-5; D remains unclear. CDR1 and CDR2 (germline): KGHDR, SFDVKD. Trimming removed 4 bases from V and 8 bases from J, with 8 bases in between. This CDR3 is 12 amino acids long.

This clone appeared a few times. CDR3: CASSVSYEEQYF. In DNA, the CDR3 is TGTGCCAGCAGCGTGAGCTACGAGGAGCAGTACTTC. V is TRBV12-3 or TRBV12-4 and J is TRBJ2-7; no clear D gene. The CDR3 spans 12 residues. The V and J ends lost 6 bases and 7 bases respectively, with 13 bases between them.

The gene calls are TRBV5-1 and TRBJ1-2, with D possibly being TRBD1 (6 bases). From germline, CDR1 is SGHRS and CDR2 YFSETQ. The V end was cut by 0 bases, the J end by 6 bases, with 18 bases between. CDR3 length: 16 amino acids. The CDR3 region is CASSLDLAGAPNGYTF. The CDR3 bases are TGCGCCAGCAGCTTGGACTTAGCAGGGGCGCCGAATGGCTACACCTTC.

This chain uses TRBV5-1 with TRBJ2-5; a possible D gene is TRBD2 (6 bases). V dropped 4 bases and J dropped 5 bases, with 18 bases sitting between them. The CDR3 covers 15 residues. Germline assignment: CDR1 SGHRS and CDR2 YFSETQ. CDR3 sequence reads: CASSRRLVLDETQYF. Here the CDR3 DNA reads TGCGCCAGCAGCCGGAGACTAGTCCTGGACGAGACCCAGTACTTC. Together with reference TRBV5-1 and TRBJ2-5, the CDR3 gives the full variable domain: KAGVTQTPRYLIKTRGQQVTLSCSPISGHRSVSWYQQTPGQGLQFLFEYFSETQRNKGNFPGRFSGRQFSNSRSEMNVSTLELGDSALYLCASSRRLVLDETQYFGPGTRLLVL.

This rearrangement joins TRBV6-5 to TRBJ2-7; D is possibly TRBD2 (6 bases). Trimming left V 7 bases short and J 0 bases short, with 13 bases between. Germline CDR1 and CDR2: MNHEY and SVGAGI. CDR3 length: 14 residues. The CDR3 region is CASIADGSSYEQYF. CDR3 coding DNA: TGTGCCAGCATAGCTGACGGGAGCTCCTACGAGCAGTACTTC.

This chain links TRBV9 with TRBJ2-7; 8 bases are a match to TRBD1. Germline CDR1 is SGDLS and CDR2 is YYNGEE. The CDR3 length is 16 residues. The V segment lost 0 bases and the J segment 6 bases; nucleotides outside the gene matches: 11. The CDR3 bases are TGTGCCAGCAGCGTAGCATCGGGCAGGGGGCTAGTCGAGCAGTACTTC. Encoded protein: CASSVASGRGLVEQYF.

The gene calls are TRBV28 and TRBJ2-1; TRBD2 agrees at 11 bases. The germline CDR1 and CDR2 sequences are MDHEN and SYDVKM. V lost 4 bases to trimming and J lost 6 bases; unmatched junction nucleotides: 11. The CDR3 length is 17 residues. CDR3 loop: CASSYLFSGRAGNEQFF. For the CDR3, the DNA is TGTGCCAGCAGTTACTTGTTTAGCGGGAGGGCCGGCAATGAGCAGTTCTTC.

This sequence joins TRBV28 and TRBJ1-1, with 7 positions matching TRBD1. This CDR3 region has 15 residues. V lost 6 bases and J lost 0; bases outside the gene matches: 7. Germline lookup yields CDR1 MDHEN and CDR2 SYDVKM. The CDR3 bases are TGTGCCAGCAGCGCCTGGGGACAGCTGAACACTGAAGCTTTCTTT. As protein: CASSAWGQLNTEAFF.

The V and J genes are TRBV3-1 (or the pseudogene TRBV3-2) and TRBJ2-5, with 7 bases identical to TRBD2. CDR3 length: 15 amino acids. Trimming took 2 bases from V and 5 from J; bases not matched to a gene: 8. CDR1 and CDR2 (germline): LGHDT, YNNKEL (reference sequence). CDR3 region: CASSQRFGGTETQYF. The DNA for the CDR3 is TGTGCCAGCAGCCAAAGATTCGGGGGGACGGAGACCCAGTACTTC.

This chain joins TRBV7-9 and TRBJ1-5; the D gene is possibly TRBD1 (5 bases). The CDR3 runs 17 residues. V lost 4 bases and J 0 bases, leaving 16 bases between the germline ends. The germline V gene encodes CDR1 SEHNR and CDR2 FQNEAQ (reference sequence). In DNA, the CDR3 is TGTGCCAGCAGCTCAGGTCTAGGGACTGGTAGCAATCAGCCCCAGCATTTT. It specifies CASSSGLGTGSNQPQHF.

This rearrangement joins TRBV4-2 to TRBJ1-4; D may be TRBD1 (6 bases). Trimming cost V 0 bases and J 0 bases, with 23 bases left between them. From germline, CDR1 is LGHNA and CDR2 YNFKEQ. The CDR3 covers 21 residues. CDR3 DNA: TGTGCCAGCAGCCAAGAAATCAGGGGCCCCTCCCATGCTGCAACTAATGAAAAACTGTTTTTT. Protein product: CASSQEIRGPSHAATNEKLFF.

The chain links TRBV4-2 to TRBJ2-5; D is perhaps TRBD2 (5 bases). The CDR3 spans 17 residues. The V gene lost 0 bases and the J gene lost 7 bases, with 21 bases spanning the gap. Germline V gene lookup returns CDR1 LGHNA and CDR2 YNFKEQ. CDR3: CASSQEPQRTTLGTQYF. DNA for the CDR3: TGTGCCAGCAGCCAAGAACCCCAGCGGACGACCTTGGGGACCCAGTACTTC.

This clone was picked up a small number of times. This rearrangement joins TRBV28 to TRBJ1-4; D call uncertain. Germline V gene data show CDR1 as MDHEN and CDR2 as SYDVKM. This CDR3 region has 17 residues. Trimming removed 4 bases at V and 0 bases at J, with 15 bases between. The CDR3 loop is CASSYVGASPTNEKLFF. As DNA, the CDR3 is TGTGCCAGCAGTTATGTGGGAGCATCCCCAACTAATGAAAAACTGTTTTTT.

The genes are TRBV24-1 and TRBJ2-7, with D perhaps TRBD1 (6 bases). The CDR3 loop spans 14 amino acids. Trimming removed 3 bases at V and 6 bases at J, with 14 bases between. In germline, CDR1 is KGHDR, CDR2 SFDVKD. The CDR3 bases are TGTGCCACCAGTGATACCCGTACAGGGTTCGAGCAGTACTTC. It translates to CATSDTRTGFEQYF.

This clone was seen ten or more times. This chain links TRBV10-1 with TRBJ2-3; D unresolved. The CDR3 length is 13 residues. V was pared by 2 bases and J by 0 bases, with 3 bases between. CDR1 and CDR2 (germline): WNHNN, SYGVQD (reference sequence). CDR3 sequence reads: CASSEPSTDTQYF. CDR3 DNA sequence: TGCGCCAGCAGTGAGCCGAGCACAGATACGCAGTATTTT.

The rearrangement joins TRBV5-1 to TRBJ2-7; maybe TRBD1 (6 bases). The CDR3 consists of 15 residues. V lost 3 bases to trimming and J lost 3 bases, with 16 bases between them. CDR1 and CDR2 (germline): SGHRS, YFSETQ. This CDR3 is CASSWLGQGNYEQYF. Here the CDR3 DNA reads TGCGCCAGCAGCTGGTTGGGTCAGGGGAACTACGAGCAGTACTTC.